These T cell receptor beta chains were read from a single sample in a study of post-analysis software for immune sequencing data. TCRdb processed the PCR reads anew with MiXCR; each CDR3 protein has one entry. The sample yields about 820,000 distinct CDR3 sequences, about 57% seen once. The sequenced material came from blood. The receptors shown here come from a girl between 5 and 17 years old with multiple sclerosis. Each CDR3 is given with its conserved first and last residue. The order of the fields is clone size, J gene, D gene, V gene, CDR3 DNA, CDR3 protein. A D gene is named only where the DNA matches it firmly. The size of a clone is reported for some rows only, either as once, few or many, or as a class for expanded clones.

. TRBJ2-1 TRBD2 TRBV9 TGTGTCAGCAGCCCCTGGACTAGCGGGAGTATTGAGCAGTTCTTC CVSSPWTSGSIEQFF
. TRBJ2-6 . TRBV29-1 TGCAGCGTTGGAGCGGTAGCGGTTGGGGCCAACGTCCTGACTTTC CSVGAVAVGANVLTF
few TRBJ2-7 . TRBV15 TGTGCCACCAGCAGAGATATCCGGACATTGAGCTCCTACGAGCAGTACTTC CATSRDIRTLSSYEQYF
. TRBJ2-7 . TRBV12-3/TRBV12-4 TGTGCCAGCAGTTTCAAGACCCCCAGGGGCACAGGGGAGCAGTACTTC CASSFKTPRGTGEQYF
. TRBJ1-5 TRBD1 TRBV6-6 TGTGCCAGCAGTTACTTTCAGGGGGGGCAGCCCCAGCATTTT CASSYFQGGQPQHF
. TRBJ1-2 . TRBV19 TGTGCCAGTGGGAAACCAAGTCCCTATGGCTACACCTTC CASGKPSPYGYTF
. TRBJ2-1 . TRBV20-1 TGCAGTGCTAAGCTTCCCGACGGGACTTTTTACAATGAGCAGTTCTTC CSAKLPDGTFYNEQFF
. TRBJ1-2 . TRBV7-9 TGTGCCAGCAGCTTAGCGGGACCCTTAGTATCTATCTATGGCTACACCTTC CASSLAGPLVSIYGYTF
few TRBJ2-7 . TRBV12-5 TGTGCTAGTGGTTTGGTGCCCTCTTGGGAGCAGTACTTC CASGLVPSWEQYF
. TRBJ2-3 . TRBV6-6 TGTGCCAGCAGTTACCGACAAACAGATACGCAGTATTTT CASSYRQTDTQYF
. TRBJ2-3 TRBD2 TRBV20-1 TGCAGTGCTACTAGCGGGGGGGCCGGCACAGATACGCAGTATTTT CSATSGGAGTDTQYF
. TRBJ2-1 . TRBV5-1 TGCGCCAGCAGCTTGGGCAGGGGATACCTCAATGAGCAGTTCTTC CASSLGRGYLNEQFF
few TRBJ1-2 . TRBV2 TGTGCCAGCAGTGAGATACAGGTTAACTATGGCTACACCTTC CASSEIQVNYGYTF
. TRBJ2-3 TRBD2 TRBV7-2 TGTGCCAGCAGCTTAGTGGGAGGAGCGGGGGTAAACACAGATACGCAGTATTTT CASSLVGGAGVNTDTQYF
. TRBJ1-4 . TRBV7-7 TGTGCCAGCATGGGGTCCGGTTGGGCTAATGAAAAACTGTTTTTT CASMGSGWANEKLFF
. TRBJ2-7 TRBD1 TRBV7-2 TGTGCCAGCAGCTTAGGACGGGACAGATCTTCCTACGAGCAGTACTTC CASSLGRDRSSYEQYF
. TRBJ2-5 . TRBV10-1 TGCGCCAGCAGTACAGGGCTCCAAGAGACCCAGTACTTC CASSTGLQETQYF
few TRBJ2-7 . TRBV28 TGTGCCAGCAAGGCTCAGGGGCCTGACGAGCAGTACTTC CASKAQGPDEQYF
few TRBJ2-1 TRBD1 TRBV2 TGTGCCAGCAGCCGCGGACAGGACAATGAGCAGTTCTTC CASSRGQDNEQFF
. TRBJ2-3 TRBD2 TRBV6-5 TGTGCCACCCGAGGGCTAGCGGGGCACGATACGCAGTATTTT CATRGLAGHDTQYF
. TRBJ1-4 . TRBV5-5 TGTGCCAGCAGCTTGCAGGTGAATGAAAAACTGTTTTTT CASSLQVNEKLFF
. TRBJ1-4 . TRBV20-1 TGCAGTGCTAGAGTGGGGGCTAATGAAAAACTGTTTTTT CSARVGANEKLFF
. TRBJ2-1 TRBD2 TRBV7-2 TGTGCCAGCAGCATGGGACTAGCGGGACAGAATGAGCAGTTCTTC CASSMGLAGQNEQFF
few TRBJ1-2 . TRBV2 TGTGCCAGCAGTGGCTTGGCGTCTAACTATGGCTACACCTTC CASSGLASNYGYTF
few TRBJ2-3 TRBD2 TRBV7-7 TGTGCTAGCAGCTTAGGCGGGAGCGCAGATACGCAGTATTTT CASSLGGSADTQYF
. TRBJ2-5 . TRBV12-3/TRBV12-4 TGTGCCAGCAGTACAACAGTCGCGGAGACCCAGTACTTC CASSTTVAETQYF
. TRBJ2-5 . TRBV12-3/TRBV12-4 TGTGCCAGCAGTTTTGGTAGCGTGGAGACCCAGTACTTC CASSFGSVETQYF
. TRBJ2-5 TRBD1 TRBV29-1 TGCAGCGAAAAGACAGGGCGAGAGCAGTACTTC CSEKTGREQYF
few TRBJ2-7 . TRBV15 TGTGCCACCAGCAGAGAGGAAGTCTCCGAGCAGTACTTC CATSREEVSEQYF
many TRBJ2-5 . TRBV3-1 TGTGCCAGCAGCCAACTGCAAGAGACCCAGTACTTC CASSQLQETQYF
. TRBJ2-3 . TRBV12-3/TRBV12-4 TGTGCCAGCAGTTTTAGGACTACCGCCGGTGGTACGCAGTATTTT CASSFRTTAGGTQYF
. TRBJ2-7 TRBD2 TRBV30 TGTGCCTGGAAGGGGATAGCGGGCAGCTACGAGCAGTACTTC CAWKGIAGSYEQYF
few TRBJ2-7 TRBD1 TRBV27 TGTGCCACTCGACAGGGCTTCGACGAGCAGTACTTC CATRQGFDEQYF
. TRBJ1-1 . TRBV6-5 TGTGCCAGCACCGAAAGGCGGGGTGAAGCTTTCTTT CASTERRGEAFF
. TRBJ2-5 . TRBV18 TGTGCCAGCACCACCCTGCGCAGCGGGGAGACCCAGTACTTC CASTTLRSGETQYF
. TRBJ1-2 . TRBV29-1 TGCAGCGTTTCGATAGGGGTGAGCTATGGCTACACCTTC CSVSIGVSYGYTF
. TRBJ2-4 TRBD2 TRBV4-1 TGCGCCAGCAGCCAAGATGGGTGGGGGGGAAACATTCAGTACTTC CASSQDGWGGNIQYF
few TRBJ2-5 TRBD2 TRBV6-1 TGTGCCAGCAGTGCGGGGGGGGGACAAGAGACCCAGTACTTC CASSAGGGQETQYF
. TRBJ2-7 . TRBV6-6 TGTGCCAGCAGTCCGACCGACAGACGCGGCGAGCAGTACTTC CASSPTDRRGEQYF
. TRBJ2-1 TRBD2 TRBV7-3 TGTGCCAGCAGCCCAGGGGGGACTAGCGGCAACAATGGGCAGTTCTTC CASSPGGTSGNNGQFF
few TRBJ2-7 . TRBV20-1 TGCAGTGCCATTACCCGGTTCGGTAACTCCTACGAGCAGTACTTC CSAITRFGNSYEQYF